The 18 T cell receptor beta chains below all came from one sample that was sequenced in a study of T cells in Graves' hyperthyroidism and ophthalmopathy. Researchers took RNA transcripts and amplified the TCR beta CDR3 regions from them. The HTBI primer set served for first-round RT-PCR of the TCR CDR3. TCRdb re-analysed the multiplex PCR reads in MiXCR, keeping a single row per CDR3 protein. Of about 350,000 distinct CDR3 sequences in the sample, roughly 13% were seen once. The sample taken for sequencing was blood. The receptor set was obtained from a woman aged 25 to 39 with Graves' hyperthyroidism.

CDR3 in DNA: TGTGCCAGCAGCCAACCCCCGACTAGCGGCACTATAAAGACTCTCGAGCAGTACTTC. Residues: CASSQPPTSGTIKTLEQYF. The rearrangement joins TRBV3-1 to TRBJ2-7; TRBD2 matches 9 bases. The J segment lost 6 bases and the V segment lost 2 bases, leaving 20 bases of the junction unmatched. The CDR3 is 19 residues long. Germline CDR1 is LGHDT and CDR2 is YNNKEL (reference sequence).

This clonotype was seen at least ten times. CDR3 loop: CASKYETQEAFF. The CDR3 bases are TGTGCCAGCAAATACGAGACTCAGGAAGCTTTCTTT. The chain recombines TRBV7-9 with TRBJ1-1, with D unclear. CDR3 length: 12 amino acids. Germline V lookup: CDR1 SEHNR, CDR2 FQNEAQ (reference sequence). Between the trimmed V and J ends, which lost 7 bases and 8 bases, there was a span of 14 bases.

Regarding this clonotype: This may arise from a read error, as a much more abundant clone is one base away. This chain joins TRBV20-1 and TRBJ2-7; D not certain. V lost 5 bases, J lost 7 bases, and 12 bases lay in between. The CDR3 is made up of 11 amino acids. Per germline, CDR1 DFQATT and CDR2 SNEGSKA (reference sequence). In nucleotides, the CDR3 is TGCAGTGCTGCCTGTGTTCATGAGCAGTACTTC. Its protein product is CSAACVHEQYF.

In its sample, this clonotype was seen many times. V is TRBV12-3 or TRBV12-4 and J is TRBJ2-2; D is ambiguous. The CDR3 is 12 residues long. V lost 3 bases and J 7 bases, leaving 6 bases between the germline ends. CDR3 sequence: CASSFSIGELFF. CDR3 nucleotides: TGTGCCAGCAGTTTTAGTATCGGGGAGCTGTTTTTT.

This clonotype was seen a handful of times. The genes are TRBV19 and TRBJ1-1; D gene ambiguous. Germline loops: CDR1 LNHDA, CDR2 SQIVND (reference sequence). The V end lost 5 bases, the J end lost 1 base, and 11 bases lay between the germline ends. This CDR3 comprises 14 residues. As DNA, the CDR3 is TGTGCCAGTAGTCTTTACACGGGGAACACTGAAGCTTTCTTT. Protein: CASSLYTGNTEAFF.

The table lists this clonotype with a few counts. The chain recombines TRBV28 with TRBJ1-5; unclear D gene. Germline CDR1 MDHEN, CDR2 SYDVKM. V lost 1 base, J lost 0 bases, and 19 bases lay in between. This CDR3 is 19 amino acids long. CDR3 in DNA: TGTGCCAGCAGTTTATACCCGGGGATTGGGATATATAGCAATCAGCCCCAGCATTTT. It yields the protein CASSLYPGIGIYSNQPQHF.

This clonotype was observed at least ten times. The chain uses TRBV12-3 or TRBV12-4 and TRBJ2-1; D unclear. The CDR3 consists of 14 residues. V dropped 5 bases and J dropped 8 bases, with 16 bases sitting between them. The CDR3 DNA follows: TGTGCCAGCAGTGCCGCGCGTTCGGCCGATGAGCAGTTCTTC. It codes for CASSAARSADEQFF.

This clonotype has a count of ten or more. V usage is TRBV27 and J usage is TRBJ1-5; D is unresolved. V dropped 3 bases and J dropped 4 bases, with 13 bases sitting between them. Germline lookup yields CDR1 MNHEY and CDR2 SMNVEV (reference sequence). The CDR3 extends over 15 amino acids. For the CDR3, the DNA is TGTGCCAGCAGTTTGAACGGTGGCAGAAATCAGCCCCAGCATTTT. It is translated as CASSLNGGRNQPQHF.

The V call is TRBV6-2 or TRBV6-3, the J call TRBJ1-5, with 8 bases matching TRBD1. Germline loops: CDR1 MNHEY, CDR2 SVGEGT. CDR3 size: 16 residues. J was trimmed by 0 bases and V by 5 bases; bases with no gene match: 6. CDR3 sequence (DNA): TGTGCCAGCAGTCCCCGGACAGGGAGTAGCAATCAGCCCCAGCATTTT. Translated: CASSPRTGSSNQPQHF.

This sequence joins TRBV20-1 and TRBJ1-2; D not resolved. V shed 1 base and J shed 5 bases, with 11 bases lying between them. CDR3 size: 13 residues. Germline loops: CDR1 DFQATT, CDR2 SNEGSKA (reference sequence). The CDR3 bases are TGCAGTGCTAGAGTTGTGACTGTTTATGGCTACACCTTC. Its translation is CSARVVTVYGYTF.

This clonotype was counted at least ten times. V gene TRBV6-1 combines with J gene TRBJ2-5; D tentatively fits TRBD1 or TRBD2 (5 bases each). Trimming removed 6 bases at V and 4 bases at J, with 12 bases between. The CDR3 is 13 amino acids. Germline V lookup: CDR1 MNHNS, CDR2 SASEGT. CDR3 sequence (DNA): TGTGCCAGCAGGGACGGGACGTTAGAGACCCAGTACTTC. As protein: CASRDGTLETQYF.

This clonotype was seen repeatedly, ten times or more. The chain is built from TRBV11-1 and TRBJ2-5; 9 bases are a match to TRBD1. Trimming cost V 3 bases and J 4 bases; bases outside gene matches: 6. The CDR3 is 15 residues long. Germline values: CDR1 SGHAT, CDR2 FQDESV (reference sequence). For the CDR3, the DNA is TGTGCCAGCAGCTTCCCAACAGGGGGCGGAGAGACCCAGTACTTC. This sequence encodes CASSFPTGGGETQYF.

There are a few counts of this clonotype. The V gene is TRBV6-2 or TRBV6-3, the J gene TRBJ2-7; 12 nucleotides match TRBD2. V was pared by 0 bases and J by 6 bases, with 6 bases of the junction left unmatched. This CDR3 contains 16 residues. The germline V gene encodes CDR1 MNHEY and CDR2 SVGEGT. CDR3 residues: CASSYSMTSGSCEQYF. CDR3 DNA sequence: TGTGCCAGCAGTTACTCGATGACTAGCGGGAGCTGCGAGCAGTACTTC.

This clonotype was counted many times. V gene TRBV6-5 combines with J gene TRBJ1-4, with TRBD1 as a possible D gene (5 bases). The CDR3 sequence is 14 residues long. From germline, CDR1 is MNHEY and CDR2 SVGAGI. The V end lost 2 bases, the J end lost 7 bases, and 11 bases lay between the germline ends. CDR3 sequence: CASSYGPGVEKLFF. CDR3 sequence (DNA): TGTGCCAGCAGTTACGGCCCGGGGGTTGAAAAACTGTTTTTT.

In its sample, this clonotype was seen a few times. The rearrangement joins TRBV19 to TRBJ2-1; D might be TRBD2 (5 bases). CDR3 size: 13 residues. Germline values: CDR1 LNHDA, CDR2 SQIVND (reference sequence). The V gene lost 4 bases and the J gene lost 5 bases, with 9 bases spanning the gap. The CDR3 nucleotides read TGTGCCAGTAGTACCCGGGGAGACAATGAGCAGTTCTTC. Its protein product is CASSTRGDNEQFF.

This clonotype showed up just a few times. The chain couples TRBV7-2 to TRBJ1-2; D perhaps matches TRBD1 (5 bases). Per germline, CDR1 SGHTA and CDR2 FQGNSA. Deletions cut 6 bases from V and 8 bases from J, with 13 bases between. This CDR3 spans 12 amino acids. The CDR3 sequence: CASSYYGGGYTF. CDR3 sequence (DNA): TGTGCCAGCAGTTACTACGGGGGGGGCTACACCTTC.

The chain has TRBV20-1 and TRBJ2-7, with D hard to call. Germline values: CDR1 DFQATT, CDR2 SNEGSKA (reference sequence). Trimming removed 6 bases from V and 3 bases from J, with 18 bases in between. This CDR3 spans 14 amino acids. The CDR3 bases are TGCAGTGCCCACCCGGGTGGAGTAGGCTACGAGCAGTACTTC. Its translation is CSAHPGGVGYEQYF.

As regards this clonotype: One junction end does not reproduce the germline sequence, and a read error may be involved. J is TRBJ2-5 and V is TRBV9; D might be TRBD1 or TRBD2, each matching 5 bases. From germline, CDR1 is SGDLS and CDR2 YYNGEE. The CDR3 is made up of 13 amino acids. CDR3 amino acids: CASRIIGGETQYF. As DNA, the CDR3 is TGCGCCAGCCGTATAATTGGGGGAGAGACCCAGTACTTC.